The 15 T cell receptor beta chains given below trace back to one sample, sequenced in a study of cytomegalovirus exposure and HLA in healthy donors. PCR involved 60 Vbeta and 13 Jbeta primers. Measured with immunoSEQ multiplex PCR; TCRdb has only the in-frame clones, and not every one. The repertoire holds 130,000 to 150,000 clones, with 60% to 80% as singletons. Sample: PBMCs. These receptors all stem from a woman aged 35 to 49 in good health and CMV-seropositive.

V is TRBV30 and J is TRBJ1-6; D uncertain. Trimming took 2 bases from V and 8 from J, leaving 13 bases between them. Germline loops: CDR1 GTSNPN, CDR2 SVGIG (reference sequence). CDR3 length: 14 amino acids. As DNA, the CDR3 is TGTGCCTGGAGTTTCGAGGACTACTATTCACCCCTCCACTTT. The encoded protein is CAWSFEDYYSPLHF.

This clone has only one observation. DNA of the CDR3: TGTGCCAGCAGCCCAGGGACAGGCGGATCCTACGAGCAGTACTTC. Translated, it gives CASSPGTGGSYEQYF. The chain has TRBV9 and TRBJ2-7; 8 bases match TRBD1. V shed 4 bases and J 1 base; nucleotides not matched to a gene: 7. The CDR3 is 15 amino acids. CDR1 is SGDLS, CDR2 YYNGEE, per germline.

The sample holds a few counts of this clone. The rearrangement joins TRBV6-1 to TRBJ2-5, with 8 bases identical to TRBD2. Trimming removed 6 bases from V and 1 base from J; junction bases left unmatched: 4. Per the germline V gene, CDR1 is MNHNS and CDR2 is SASEGT. This CDR3 contains 14 residues. CDR3 in DNA: TGTGCCAGCAGGCGGGGGGCCTCCCAAGAGACCCAGTACTTC. Protein product: CASRRGASQETQYF.

Details on this clone: The germline gene is not matched at one end of the junction; a read error may be the cause. The rearrangement links TRBV28 to TRBJ2-2; weak D call: TRBD2 (5 bases). Per germline, CDR1 MDHEN and CDR2 SYDVKM. The CDR3 length is 14 residues. The CDR3 spells CASSLNANTGELLF. The CDR3 nucleotides are TGTGCCAGCAGTTTAAATGCGAACACCGGGGAGCTGCTTTTT.

The chain couples TRBV27 to TRBJ2-2, with D unresolved. The V end lost 3 bases, the J end lost 7 bases, and 6 bases lay between the germline ends. This CDR3 is built from 12 residues. Germline V gene sequence: CDR1 MNHEY, CDR2 SMNVEV (reference sequence). The CDR3, as DNA: TGTGCCAGCAGTTTGCCAGACGGGGAGCTGTTTTTT. As protein: CASSLPDGELFF.

This clone was counted a single time. The chain combines TRBV30 with TRBJ2-7; D remains ambiguous. Trimming cost V 4 bases and J 2 bases, with 9 bases left between them. The CDR3 consists of 12 residues. Germline CDR1 reads GTSNPN; CDR2 reads SVGIG (reference sequence). The CDR3 sequence is CAWNRRAYEQYF. In DNA form, the CDR3 reads TGTGCCTGGAATAGGAGAGCCTACGAGCAGTACTTC.

This clone was picked up a small number of times. The V gene is TRBV2, the J gene TRBJ1-3, with D maybe TRBD1 (6 bases). The CDR3 runs 16 residues. CDR1 is SNHLY and CDR2 is FYNNEI in the germline V gene. The ends were cut back, 2 bases at V and 4 bases at J, with 15 bases in the middle. CDR3 region: CASSENQAGAGNTIYF. For the CDR3, the DNA is TGTGCCAGCAGTGAAAATCAGGCAGGGGCCGGAAACACCATATATTTT.

This clone showed up just once. The V call is TRBV4-2, the J call TRBJ2-1; TRBD2 might be the D (5 bases). The CDR3 sequence is 17 residues long. Trimming pared 0 bases from V and 0 bases from J, leaving 12 bases between. The germline CDR1 and CDR2 sequences are LGHNA and YNFKEQ. The CDR3 loop reads CASSQEEAVSSYNEQFF. The CDR3 bases are TGTGCCAGCAGCCAAGAAGAAGCGGTAAGCTCCTACAATGAGCAGTTCTTC.

CDR3 DNA: TGTGCCAGTAAACCCGGTCGTCTTTCATCGCACGAGCAGTACTTC. Translating gives CASKPGRLSSHEQYF. The chain links TRBV19 to TRBJ2-7; D gene uncertain. This CDR3 has 15 amino acids. The V end was cut by 7 bases, the J end by 5 bases, with 21 bases between. Germline CDR1 and CDR2: LNHDA and SQIVND (reference sequence).

The rearrangement uses TRBV6-1 and TRBJ1-3, with D uncertain. Trimming stripped 4 bases from V and 4 bases from J, with 17 bases between. This CDR3 has 16 amino acids. CDR1 MNHNS and CDR2 SASEGT come from the germline V gene. This CDR3 is CASSAQAPRRGNTIYF. The CDR3 region has the DNA TGTGCCAGCAGTGCCCAAGCACCTAGGCGGGGAAACACCATATATTTT.

The rearrangement uses TRBV20-1 and TRBJ2-1; the D is unclear. CDR3 size: 11 residues. V lost 6 bases to trimming and J lost 8 bases, with 11 bases between them. CDR1 and CDR2 (germline): DFQATT, SNEGSKA (reference sequence). The CDR3 bases are TGCAGTGCCTCCGAGGTCGATGAGCAGTTCTTC. It translates to CSASEVDEQFF.

The chain uses TRBV5-1 and TRBJ2-3; TRBD2 agrees at 7 bases. CDR1 and CDR2 (germline): SGHRS, YFSETQ. The J segment lost 3 bases and the V segment lost 4 bases, leaving 17 bases of the junction unmatched. The CDR3 spans 18 residues. The chain's CDR3 is CASSPKTTSVEGTDTQYF. The CDR3 nucleotides read TGCGCCAGCAGCCCCAAAACAACTAGCGTCGAAGGGACAGATACGCAGTATTTT.

J is TRBJ1-5 and V is TRBV27; 7 positions agree with TRBD1. CDR1 is MNHEY and CDR2 is SMNVEV in the germline V gene (reference sequence). V dropped 5 bases and J dropped 4; count of bases not matched to a gene: 5. CDR3 length equals 14 residues. The CDR3 region is CASSNRGGNQPQHF. The CDR3 region has the DNA TGTGCCAGCAGTAACAGGGGTGGAAATCAGCCCCAGCATTTT.

The chain couples TRBV7-9 to TRBJ2-7; D possibly corresponds to TRBD2 (5 bases). The germline gives CDR1 SEHNR, CDR2 FQNEAQ (reference sequence). CDR3 length: 15 residues. V shed 7 bases and J shed 2 bases, with 18 bases lying between them. CDR3: CASIADSTGPYEQYF. CDR3 DNA: TGTGCCAGCATCGCGGACTCGACCGGACCCTACGAGCAGTACTTC.

This clone was detected only a few times. The rearrangement joins TRBV6-5 to TRBJ2-5, with 8 bases lining up with TRBD1. The better agreement between TRBJ2-7 and the DNA end casts doubt on the J call. Per germline, CDR1 MNHEY and CDR2 SVGAGI. The CDR3 consists of 15 residues. The CDR3 nucleotides read TGTGCCAGCAGACCTACAGGGGGTGGCCTCTACGAGCAGTACTTC. Its protein product is CASRPTGGGLYEQYF.